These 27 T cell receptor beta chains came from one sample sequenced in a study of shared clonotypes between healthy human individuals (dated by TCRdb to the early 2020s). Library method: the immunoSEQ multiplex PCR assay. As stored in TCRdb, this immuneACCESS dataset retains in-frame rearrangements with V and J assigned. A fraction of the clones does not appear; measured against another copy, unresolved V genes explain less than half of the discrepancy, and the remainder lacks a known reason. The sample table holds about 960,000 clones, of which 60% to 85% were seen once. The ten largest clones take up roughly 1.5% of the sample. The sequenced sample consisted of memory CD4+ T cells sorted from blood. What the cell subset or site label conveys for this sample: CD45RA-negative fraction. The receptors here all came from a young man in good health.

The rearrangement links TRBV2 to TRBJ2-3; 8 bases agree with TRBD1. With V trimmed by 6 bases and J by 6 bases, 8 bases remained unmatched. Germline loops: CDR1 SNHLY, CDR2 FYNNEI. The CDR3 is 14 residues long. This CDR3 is CASRADRVGDTQYF. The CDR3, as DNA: TGTGCCAGCAGGGCGGACAGGGTAGGGGATACGCAGTATTTT. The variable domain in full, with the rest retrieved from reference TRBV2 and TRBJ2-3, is EPEVTQTPSHQVTQMGQEVILRCVPISNHLYFYWYRQILGQKVEFLVSFYNNEISEKSEIFDDQFSVERPDGSNFTLKIRSTKLEDSAMYFCASRADRVGDTQYFGPGTRLTVL.

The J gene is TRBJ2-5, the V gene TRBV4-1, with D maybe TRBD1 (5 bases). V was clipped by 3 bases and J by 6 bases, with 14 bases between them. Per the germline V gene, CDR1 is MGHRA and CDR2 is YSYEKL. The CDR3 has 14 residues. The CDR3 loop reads CASSHSTGLQTQYF. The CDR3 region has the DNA TGCGCCAGCAGCCACTCAACAGGCTTGCAGACCCAGTACTTC.

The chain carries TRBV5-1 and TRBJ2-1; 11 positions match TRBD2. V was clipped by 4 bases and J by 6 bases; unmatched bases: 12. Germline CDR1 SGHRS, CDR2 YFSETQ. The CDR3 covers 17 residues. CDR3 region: CASSTDSRLAGINEQFF. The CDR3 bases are TGCGCCAGCAGCACCGACTCCCGACTAGCGGGGATCAATGAGCAGTTCTTC.

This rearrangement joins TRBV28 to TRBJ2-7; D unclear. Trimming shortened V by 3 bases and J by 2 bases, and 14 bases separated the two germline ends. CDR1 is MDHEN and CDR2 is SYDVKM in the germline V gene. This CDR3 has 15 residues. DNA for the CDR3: TGTGCCAGCAGTTTTAAGGTGATTGGCCCCTACGAGCAGTACTTC. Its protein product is CASSFKVIGPYEQYF.

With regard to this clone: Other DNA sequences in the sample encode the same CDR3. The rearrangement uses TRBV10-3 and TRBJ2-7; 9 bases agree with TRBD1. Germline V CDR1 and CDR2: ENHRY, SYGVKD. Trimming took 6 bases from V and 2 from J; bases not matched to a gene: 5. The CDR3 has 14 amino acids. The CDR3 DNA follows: TGTGCCATCAGCCCGGGACAGGGTACCTACGAGCAGTACTTC. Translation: CAISPGQGTYEQYF.

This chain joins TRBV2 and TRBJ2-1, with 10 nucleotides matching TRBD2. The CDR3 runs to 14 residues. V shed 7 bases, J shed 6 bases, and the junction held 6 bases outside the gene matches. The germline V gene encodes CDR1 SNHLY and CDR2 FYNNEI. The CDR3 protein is CASKTLAGGNEQFF. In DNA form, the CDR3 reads TGTGCCAGCAAAACATTAGCGGGAGGCAATGAGCAGTTCTTC.

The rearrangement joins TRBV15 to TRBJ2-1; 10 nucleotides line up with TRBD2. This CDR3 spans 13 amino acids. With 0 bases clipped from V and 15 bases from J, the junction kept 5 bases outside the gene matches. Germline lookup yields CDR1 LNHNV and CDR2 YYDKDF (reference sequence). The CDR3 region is CATSRDQVAGGFF. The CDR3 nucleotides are TGTGCCACCAGCAGAGATCAGGTAGCGGGAGGGTTCTTC.

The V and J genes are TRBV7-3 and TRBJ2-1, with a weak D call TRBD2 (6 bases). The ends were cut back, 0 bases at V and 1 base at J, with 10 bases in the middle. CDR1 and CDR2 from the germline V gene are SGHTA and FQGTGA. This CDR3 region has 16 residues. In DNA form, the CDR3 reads TGTGCCAGCAGCTTAACTGGGACTCAGTCCTACAATGAGCAGTTCTTC. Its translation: CASSLTGTQSYNEQFF.

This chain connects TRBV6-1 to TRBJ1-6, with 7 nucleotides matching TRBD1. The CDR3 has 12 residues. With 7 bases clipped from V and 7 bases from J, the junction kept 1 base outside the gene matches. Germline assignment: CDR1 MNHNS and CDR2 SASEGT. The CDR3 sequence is CASTQGNSPLHF. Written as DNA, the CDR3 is TGTGCCAGCACACAGGGGAATTCACCCCTCCACTTT.

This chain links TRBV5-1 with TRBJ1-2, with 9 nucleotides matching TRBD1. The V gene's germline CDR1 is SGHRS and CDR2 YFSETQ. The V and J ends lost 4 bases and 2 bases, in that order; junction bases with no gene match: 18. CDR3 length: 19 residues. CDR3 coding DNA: TGCGCCAGCAGCCCGATTCCTAATAGGGGGGACAGGGAAAACTATGGCTACACCTTC. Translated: CASSPIPNRGDRENYGYTF.

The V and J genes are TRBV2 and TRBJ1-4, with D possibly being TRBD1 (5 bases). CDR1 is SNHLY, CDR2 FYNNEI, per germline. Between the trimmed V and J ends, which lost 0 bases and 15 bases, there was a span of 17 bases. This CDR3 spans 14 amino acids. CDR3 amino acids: CASSEALGALRVFF. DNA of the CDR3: TGTGCCAGCAGTGAAGCGCTCGGGGCCTTGCGCGTGTTTTTT.

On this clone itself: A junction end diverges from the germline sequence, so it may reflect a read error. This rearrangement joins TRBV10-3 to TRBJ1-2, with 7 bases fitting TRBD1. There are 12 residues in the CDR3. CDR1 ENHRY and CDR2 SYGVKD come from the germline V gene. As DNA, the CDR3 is TGTGCCCTCAGGGGGGACGACTATGGCTACACCTTC. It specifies CALRGDDYGYTF.

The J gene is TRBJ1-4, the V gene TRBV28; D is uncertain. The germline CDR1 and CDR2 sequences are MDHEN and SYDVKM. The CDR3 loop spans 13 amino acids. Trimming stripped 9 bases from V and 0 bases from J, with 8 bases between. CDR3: CARPGSTNEKLFF. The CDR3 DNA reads TGTGCCAGGCCGGGATCAACTAATGAAAAACTGTTTTTT.

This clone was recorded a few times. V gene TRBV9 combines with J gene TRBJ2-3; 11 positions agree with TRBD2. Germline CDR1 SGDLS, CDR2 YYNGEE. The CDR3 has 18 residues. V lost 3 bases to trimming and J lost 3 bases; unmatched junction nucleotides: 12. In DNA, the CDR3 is TGTGCCAGCAGCGGAGGAACGCTAGCGGGAGGTACGACAGATACGCAGTATTTT. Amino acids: CASSGGTLAGGTTDTQYF.

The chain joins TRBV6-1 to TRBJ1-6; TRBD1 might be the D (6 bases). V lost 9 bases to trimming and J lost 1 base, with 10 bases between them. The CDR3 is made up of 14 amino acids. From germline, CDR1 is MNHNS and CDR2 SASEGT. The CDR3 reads CASEQGSYNSPLHF. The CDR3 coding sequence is TGTGCCAGTGAACAGGGTTCCTATAATTCACCCCTCCACTTT.

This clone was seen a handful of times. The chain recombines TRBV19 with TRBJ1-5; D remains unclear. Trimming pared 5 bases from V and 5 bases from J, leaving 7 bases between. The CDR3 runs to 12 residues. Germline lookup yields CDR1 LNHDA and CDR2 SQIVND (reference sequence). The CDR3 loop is CASSEPYQPQHF. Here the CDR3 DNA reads TGTGCCAGTAGTGAGCCCTATCAGCCCCAGCATTTT.

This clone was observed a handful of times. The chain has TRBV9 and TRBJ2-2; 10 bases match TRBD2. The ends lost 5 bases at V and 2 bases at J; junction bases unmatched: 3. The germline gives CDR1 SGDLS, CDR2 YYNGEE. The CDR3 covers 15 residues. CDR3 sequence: CASSRTSGNTGELFF. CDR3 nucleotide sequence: TGTGCCAGCAGTAGGACTAGCGGTAACACCGGGGAGCTGTTTTTT.

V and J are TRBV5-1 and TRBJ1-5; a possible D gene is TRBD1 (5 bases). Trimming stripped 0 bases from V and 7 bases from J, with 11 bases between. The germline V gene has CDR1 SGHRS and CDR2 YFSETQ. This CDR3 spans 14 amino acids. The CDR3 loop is CASSLDGGRQPQHF. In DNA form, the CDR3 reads TGCGCCAGCAGCTTGGATGGGGGTCGGCAGCCCCAGCATTTT. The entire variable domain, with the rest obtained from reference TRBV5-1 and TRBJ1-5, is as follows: KAGVTQTPRYLIKTRGQQVTLSCSPISGHRSVSWYQQTPGQGLQFLFEYFSETQRNKGNFPGRFSGRQFSNSRSEMNVSTLELGDSALYLCASSLDGGRQPQHFGDGTRLSIL.

In DNA form, the CDR3 reads TGTGCCAGCAGTAAGGCACAGGGGCCCTACGAGCAGTACTTC. Encoded protein: CASSKAQGPYEQYF. V usage is TRBV27 and J usage is TRBJ2-7, with 7 bases aligning to TRBD1. Losses at the gene ends were 5 bases for V and 2 bases for J; bases not matched to a gene: 6. This CDR3 comprises 14 residues. The germline gives CDR1 MNHEY, CDR2 SMNVEV (reference sequence).

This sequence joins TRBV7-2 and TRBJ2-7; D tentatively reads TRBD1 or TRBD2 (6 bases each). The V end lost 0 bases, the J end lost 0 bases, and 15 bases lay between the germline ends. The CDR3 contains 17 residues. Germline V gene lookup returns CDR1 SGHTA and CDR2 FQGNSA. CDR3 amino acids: CASSLARGGTNSYEQYF. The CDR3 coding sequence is TGTGCCAGCAGCTTAGCGCGAGGAGGGACAAACTCCTACGAGCAGTACTTC.

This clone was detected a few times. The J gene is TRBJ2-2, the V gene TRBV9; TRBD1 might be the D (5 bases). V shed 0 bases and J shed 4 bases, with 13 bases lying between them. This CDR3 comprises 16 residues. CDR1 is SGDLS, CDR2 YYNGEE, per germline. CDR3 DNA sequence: TGTGCCAGCAGCGTAGCGGTGGACACAGTCACCGGGGAGCTGTTTTTT. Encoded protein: CASSVAVDTVTGELFF. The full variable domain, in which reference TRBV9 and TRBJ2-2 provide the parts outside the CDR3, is DSGVTQTPKHLITATGQRVTLRCSPRSGDLSVYWYQQSLDQGLQFLIQYYNGEERAKGNILERFSAQQFPDLHSELNLSSLELGDSALYFCASSVAVDTVTGELFFGEGSRLTVL.

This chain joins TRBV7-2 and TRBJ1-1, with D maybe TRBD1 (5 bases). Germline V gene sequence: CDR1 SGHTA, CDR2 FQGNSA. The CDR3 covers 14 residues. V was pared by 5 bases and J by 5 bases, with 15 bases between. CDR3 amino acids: CASSPHQGRTEAFF. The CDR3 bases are TGTGCCAGCAGCCCCCATCAGGGCAGAACTGAAGCTTTCTTT. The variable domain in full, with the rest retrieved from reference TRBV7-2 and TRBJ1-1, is GAGVSQSPSNKVTEKGKDVELRCDPISGHTALYWYRQSLGQGLEFLIYFQGNSAPDKSGLPSDRFSAERTGGSVSTLTIQRTQQEDSAVYLCASSPHQGRTEAFFGQGTRLTVV.

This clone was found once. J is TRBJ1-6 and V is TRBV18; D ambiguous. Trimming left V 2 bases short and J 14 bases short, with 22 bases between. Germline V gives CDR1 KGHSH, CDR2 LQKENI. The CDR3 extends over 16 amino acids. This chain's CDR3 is CASSPYDSSGYLALHF. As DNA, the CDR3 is TGTGCCAGCTCACCATACGATAGTTCGGGATATTTAGCCCTCCACTTT.

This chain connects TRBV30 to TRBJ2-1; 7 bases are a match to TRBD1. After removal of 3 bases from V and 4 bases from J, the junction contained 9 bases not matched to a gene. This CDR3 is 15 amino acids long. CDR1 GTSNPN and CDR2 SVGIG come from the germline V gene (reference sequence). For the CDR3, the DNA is TGTGCCTGGAGGTCGACAGGGCGAACATACAATGAGCAGTTCTTC. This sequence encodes CAWRSTGRTYNEQFF.

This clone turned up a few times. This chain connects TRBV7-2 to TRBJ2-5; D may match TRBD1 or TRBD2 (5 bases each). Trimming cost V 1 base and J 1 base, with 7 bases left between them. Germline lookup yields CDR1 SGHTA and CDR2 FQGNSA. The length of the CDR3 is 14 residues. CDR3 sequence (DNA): TGTGCCAGCAGCTTAGGAGGGACCCAAGAGACCCAGTACTTC. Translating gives CASSLGGTQETQYF.

The CDR3 region is CASSLSGLETQYF. DNA for the CDR3: TGTGCCAGCAGCTTATCCGGGCTTGAGACCCAGTACTTC. The chain combines TRBV7-6 with TRBJ2-5; D remains ambiguous. Germline V CDR1 and CDR2: SGHVS, FNYEAQ. The CDR3 loop spans 13 amino acids. V lost 2 bases, J lost 5 bases, and 9 bases lay in between.

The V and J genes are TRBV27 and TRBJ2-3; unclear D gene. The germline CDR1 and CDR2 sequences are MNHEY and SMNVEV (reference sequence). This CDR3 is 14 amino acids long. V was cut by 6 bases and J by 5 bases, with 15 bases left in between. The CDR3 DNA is TGTGCCAGCAGCCCAGGCCCCCTGGGAGATACGCAGTATTTT. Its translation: CASSPGPLGDTQYF.